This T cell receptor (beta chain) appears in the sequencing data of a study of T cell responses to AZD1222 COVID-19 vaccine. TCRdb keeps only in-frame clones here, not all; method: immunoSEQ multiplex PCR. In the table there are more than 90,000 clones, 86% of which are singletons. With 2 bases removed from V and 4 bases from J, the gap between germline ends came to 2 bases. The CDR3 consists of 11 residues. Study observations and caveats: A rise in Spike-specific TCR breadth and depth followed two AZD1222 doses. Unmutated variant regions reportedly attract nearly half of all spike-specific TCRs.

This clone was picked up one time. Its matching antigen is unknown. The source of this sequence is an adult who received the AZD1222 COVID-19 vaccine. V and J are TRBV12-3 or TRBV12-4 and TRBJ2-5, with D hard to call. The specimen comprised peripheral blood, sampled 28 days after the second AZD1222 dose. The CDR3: CASSLLETQYF. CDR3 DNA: TGTGCCAGCAGTTTACTAGAGACCCAGTACTTC.